This T cell receptor (beta chain) was captured by sequencing in a study of vaccination effects on CD4 cells after COVID-19. Study details: Post-vaccine specimens arrived a median 72 days past the second dose. Notes on the study in general: By a late point after vaccination, infection- and vaccine-induced clones had shrunk markedly through clonal contraction. Few convalescent patients were included, and no early post-infection timepoints were sampled.

The method was immunoSEQ multiplex PCR; TCRdb's version includes in-frame clones alone and lacks a portion of them. The sample lists under 35,000 clones, about 67% occurring once. With regard to this clone: Its antigen is as yet unknown.

Researchers isolated CD4+ T cells once approximately ten days of culture had elapsed. Everyone in the study got two shots of either the BNT162b2 or mRNA-1273 vaccine. The junction had 3 bases not matched to a gene; V was cut back by 2 bases and J by 2 bases. CDR1 is SEHNR and CDR2 is FQNEAQ in the germline V gene (reference sequence). The CDR3 sequence is 15 residues long. The receptor was isolated from a human donor who received a COVID-19 vaccine. The sample consisted of CD4+ T cells from PBMCs cultured without peptide, taken after COVID-19 vaccination. V usage is TRBV7-9 and J usage is TRBJ2-3; 8 positions agree with TRBD2. CDR3 in DNA: TGTGCCAGCAGCTTATTAGCGGGGATCACAGATACGCAGTATTTT. The encoded protein is CASSLLAGITDTQYF.